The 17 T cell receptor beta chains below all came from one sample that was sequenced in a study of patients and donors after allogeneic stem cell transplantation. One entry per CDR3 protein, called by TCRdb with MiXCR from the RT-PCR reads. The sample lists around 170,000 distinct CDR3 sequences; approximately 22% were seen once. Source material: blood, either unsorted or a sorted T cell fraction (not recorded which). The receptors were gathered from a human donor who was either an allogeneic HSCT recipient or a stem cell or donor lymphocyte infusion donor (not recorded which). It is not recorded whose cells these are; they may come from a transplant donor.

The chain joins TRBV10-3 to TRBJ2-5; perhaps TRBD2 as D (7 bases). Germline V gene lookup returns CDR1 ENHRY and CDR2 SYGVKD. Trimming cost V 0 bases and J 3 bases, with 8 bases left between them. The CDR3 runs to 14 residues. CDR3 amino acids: CAISESGGEETQYF. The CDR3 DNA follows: TGTGCCATCAGTGAGTCAGGGGGGGAAGAGACCCAGTACTTC.

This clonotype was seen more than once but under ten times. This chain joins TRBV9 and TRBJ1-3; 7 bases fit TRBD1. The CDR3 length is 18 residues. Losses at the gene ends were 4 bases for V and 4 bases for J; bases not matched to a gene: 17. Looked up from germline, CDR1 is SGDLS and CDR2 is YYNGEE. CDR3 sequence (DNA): TGTGCCAGCAGCAAAAAAATACGGGACAGAAATAAAGGAAACACCATATATTTT. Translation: CASSKKIRDRNKGNTIYF. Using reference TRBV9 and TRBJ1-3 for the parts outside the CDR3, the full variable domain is DSGVTQTPKHLITATGQRVTLRCSPRSGDLSVYWYQQSLDQGLQFLIQYYNGEERAKGNILERFSAQQFPDLHSELNLSSLELGDSALYFCASSKKIRDRNKGNTIYFGEGSWLTVV.

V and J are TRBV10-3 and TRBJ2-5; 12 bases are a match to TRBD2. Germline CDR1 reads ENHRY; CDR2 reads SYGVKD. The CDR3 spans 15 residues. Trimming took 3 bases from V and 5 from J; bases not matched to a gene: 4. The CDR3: CAISDQTSGSETQYF. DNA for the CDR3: TGTGCCATCAGTGATCAGACTAGCGGGAGTGAGACCCAGTACTTC.

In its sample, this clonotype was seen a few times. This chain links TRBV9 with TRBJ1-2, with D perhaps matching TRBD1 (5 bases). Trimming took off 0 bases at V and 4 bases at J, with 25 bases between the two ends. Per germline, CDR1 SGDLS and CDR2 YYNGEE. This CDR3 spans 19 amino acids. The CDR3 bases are TGTGCCAGCAGCGTAGGTGGTGGGGGACGCATCGAACCTTCCTATGGCTACACCTTC. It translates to CASSVGGGGRIEPSYGYTF. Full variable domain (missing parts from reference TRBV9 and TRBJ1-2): DSGVTQTPKHLITATGQRVTLRCSPRSGDLSVYWYQQSLDQGLQFLIQYYNGEERAKGNILERFSAQQFPDLHSELNLSSLELGDSALYFCASSVGGGGRIEPSYGYTFGSGTRLTVV.

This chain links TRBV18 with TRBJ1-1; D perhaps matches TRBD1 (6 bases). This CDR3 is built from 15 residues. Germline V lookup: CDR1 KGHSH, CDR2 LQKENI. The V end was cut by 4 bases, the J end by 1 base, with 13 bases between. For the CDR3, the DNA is TGTGCCAGCTCACGACAGGACAGCCCGAACACTGAAGCTTTCTTT. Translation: CASSRQDSPNTEAFF. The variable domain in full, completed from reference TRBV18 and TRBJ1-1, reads NAGVMQNPRHLVRRRGQEARLRCSPMKGHSHVYWYRQLPEEGLKFMVYLQKENIIDESGMPKERFSAEFPKEGPSILRIQQVVRGDSAAYFCASSRQDSPNTEAFFGQGTRLTVV.

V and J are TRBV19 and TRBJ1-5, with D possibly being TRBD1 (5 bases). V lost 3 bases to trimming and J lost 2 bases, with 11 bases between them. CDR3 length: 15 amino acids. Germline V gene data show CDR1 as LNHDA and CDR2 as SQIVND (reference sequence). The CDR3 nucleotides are TGTGCCAGTAGTATCTCCGGGGACGGCAATCAGCCCCAGCATTTT. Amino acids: CASSISGDGNQPQHF.

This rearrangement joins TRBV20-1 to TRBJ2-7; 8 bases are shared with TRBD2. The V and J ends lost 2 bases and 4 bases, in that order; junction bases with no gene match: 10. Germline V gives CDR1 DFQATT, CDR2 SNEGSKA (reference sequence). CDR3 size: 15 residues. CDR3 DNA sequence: TGCAGTGCTAGACCCCCAGCGGGGGTCGAATACGAGCAGTACTTC. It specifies CSARPPAGVEYEQYF.

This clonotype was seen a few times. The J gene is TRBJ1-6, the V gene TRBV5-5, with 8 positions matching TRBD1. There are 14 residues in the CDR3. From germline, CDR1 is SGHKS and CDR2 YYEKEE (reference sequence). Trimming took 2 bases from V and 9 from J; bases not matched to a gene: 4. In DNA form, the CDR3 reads TGTGCCAGCAGCTTACAGGGGGTAGCTTCACCCCTCCACTTT. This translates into CASSLQGVASPLHF.

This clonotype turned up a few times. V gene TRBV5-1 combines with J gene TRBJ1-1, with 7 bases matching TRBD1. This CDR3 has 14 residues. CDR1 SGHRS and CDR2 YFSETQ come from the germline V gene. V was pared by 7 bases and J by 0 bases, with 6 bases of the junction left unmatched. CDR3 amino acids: CASSKGAMNTEAFF. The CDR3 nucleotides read TGCGCCAGCTCGAAGGGGGCTATGAACACTGAAGCTTTCTTT.

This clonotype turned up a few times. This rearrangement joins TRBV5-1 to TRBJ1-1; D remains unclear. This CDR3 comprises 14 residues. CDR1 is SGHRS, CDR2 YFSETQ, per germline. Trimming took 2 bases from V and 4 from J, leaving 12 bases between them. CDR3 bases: TGCGCCAGCAGCTTCCTTCCGTCCGGCACTGAAGCTTTCTTT. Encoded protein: CASSFLPSGTEAFF.

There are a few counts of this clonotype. CDR3 sequence reads: CASNPLGTLHNEQFF. The DNA of the CDR3 is TGTGCCAGCAACCCTCTAGGGACACTCCACAATGAGCAGTTCTTC. The V gene is TRBV7-6, the J gene TRBJ2-1; the D gene is possibly TRBD1 (6 bases). The germline V gene encodes CDR1 SGHVS and CDR2 FNYEAQ. This CDR3 region has 15 residues. Between the trimmed V and J ends, which lost 7 bases and 5 bases, there was a span of 18 bases.

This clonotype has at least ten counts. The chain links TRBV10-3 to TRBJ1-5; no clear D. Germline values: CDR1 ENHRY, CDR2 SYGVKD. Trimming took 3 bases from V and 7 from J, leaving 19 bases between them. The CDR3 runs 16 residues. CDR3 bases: TGTGCCATCAGTGACGAGGGCCTATCTCTCGGACAGCCCCAGCATTTT. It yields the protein CAISDEGLSLGQPQHF.

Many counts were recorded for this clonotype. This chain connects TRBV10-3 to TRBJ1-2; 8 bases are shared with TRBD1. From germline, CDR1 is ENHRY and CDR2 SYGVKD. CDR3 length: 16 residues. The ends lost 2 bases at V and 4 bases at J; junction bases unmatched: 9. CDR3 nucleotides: TGTGCCATCAGTGAGCCGGGACAGGCGCGCTTCTATGGCTACACCTTC. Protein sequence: CAISEPGQARFYGYTF.

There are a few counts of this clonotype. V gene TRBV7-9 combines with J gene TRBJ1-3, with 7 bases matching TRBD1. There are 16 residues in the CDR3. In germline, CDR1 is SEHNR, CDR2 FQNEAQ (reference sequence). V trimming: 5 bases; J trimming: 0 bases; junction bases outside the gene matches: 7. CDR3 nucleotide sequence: TGTGCCAGCAGCGTTACAGGGGTCAGCTCTGGAAACACCATATATTTT. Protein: CASSVTGVSSGNTIYF.

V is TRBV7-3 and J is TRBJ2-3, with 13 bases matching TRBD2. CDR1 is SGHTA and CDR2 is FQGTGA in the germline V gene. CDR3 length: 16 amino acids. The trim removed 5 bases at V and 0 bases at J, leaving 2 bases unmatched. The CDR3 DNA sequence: TGTGCCAGCAGCCCGACTAGCGGGGGGAGCACAGATACGCAGTATTTT. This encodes CASSPTSGGSTDTQYF.

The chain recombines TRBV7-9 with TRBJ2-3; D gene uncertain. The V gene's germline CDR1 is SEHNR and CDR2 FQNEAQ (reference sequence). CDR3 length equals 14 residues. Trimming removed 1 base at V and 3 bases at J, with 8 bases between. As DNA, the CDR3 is TGTGCCAGCAGCTTAGGGACGGAAACAGATACGCAGTATTTT. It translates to CASSLGTETDTQYF.

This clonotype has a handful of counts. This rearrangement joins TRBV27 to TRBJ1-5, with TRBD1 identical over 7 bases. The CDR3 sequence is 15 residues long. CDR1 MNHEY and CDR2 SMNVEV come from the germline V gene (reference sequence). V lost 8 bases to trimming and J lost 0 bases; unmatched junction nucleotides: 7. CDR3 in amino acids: CASGLGGHSNQPQHF. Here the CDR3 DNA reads TGTGCCAGCGGGTTAGGGGGCCATAGCAATCAGCCCCAGCATTTT.